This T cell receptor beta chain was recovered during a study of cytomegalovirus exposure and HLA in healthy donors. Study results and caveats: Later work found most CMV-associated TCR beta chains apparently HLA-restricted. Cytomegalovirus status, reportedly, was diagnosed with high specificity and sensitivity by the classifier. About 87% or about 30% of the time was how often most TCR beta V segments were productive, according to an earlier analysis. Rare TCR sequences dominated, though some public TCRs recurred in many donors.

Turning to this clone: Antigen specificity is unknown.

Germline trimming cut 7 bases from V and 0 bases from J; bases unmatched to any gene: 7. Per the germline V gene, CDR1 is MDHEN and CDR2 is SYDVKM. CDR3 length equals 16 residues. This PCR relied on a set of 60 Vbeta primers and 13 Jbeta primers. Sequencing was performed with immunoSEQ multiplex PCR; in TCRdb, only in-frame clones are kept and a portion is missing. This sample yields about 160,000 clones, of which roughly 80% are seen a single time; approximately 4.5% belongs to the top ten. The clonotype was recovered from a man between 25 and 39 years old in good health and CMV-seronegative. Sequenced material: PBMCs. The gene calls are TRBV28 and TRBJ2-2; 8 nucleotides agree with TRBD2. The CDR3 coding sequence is TGTGCCAGCAAAAGCGGGAGCCCCGCGAACACCGGGGAGCTGTTTTTT. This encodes CASKSGSPANTGELFF.